Sequencing of this T cell receptor (beta chain) was carried out in a study of blood T cell repertoires in COVID-19 (dated by TCRdb to between 2020 and 2021). About the study as a whole: The collaborator samples originated in the United States, Italy and Spain and spanned the acute and convalescent phases of COVID-19. The samples were drawn from two sources: the first 160 participants of the ongoing ImmuneRACE study, and 1,200 or so subjects contributed by 6 global collaborators. A freely available public database, intended as a resource for researchers studying the immune response to SARS-CoV-2, is where the repertoires were released. HLA class I and class II types, where available, came from metadata supplied by the sample provider rather than from assay-based typing. A de-identified subject ID, COVID-19 status, age in years and sex were almost always included in the sample metadata. Deeply sampled blood TCRbeta repertoires from subjects exposed to, actively infected with, or recovered from COVID-19 were included in the dataset. The material from the prospective study consisted of cDNA or gDNA derived from T cells, B-cell-depleted T cells, or PBMCs. The study at large found these results: The amount of clinical and demographic metadata varied by source and participant and was provided uncurated.

V is cut by 4 bases and J by 1 base, and the space between the germline ends is 9 bases. CDR1 and CDR2, looked up from the germline V gene, are KGHDR and SFDVKD. From cysteine to phenylalanine, the CDR3 is 14 amino acids long. Just CDR3 DNA is preserved here, 42 bases in frame from base 1. Whole blood was collected in K2EDTA tubes by collaborating institutions according to the institutions' own protocols. For TCRbeta analysis, collaborators shipped samples in one of three forms: frozen whole blood, isolated PBMCs, or DNA extracted from either of those sample types. TCRbeta CDR3 regions were amplified from genomic DNA by means of the immunoSEQ Assay, a bias-controlled multiplex PCR. The authors' analysis ran thus. Nucleated cell counts per sample were estimated from amplification of reference gene primers within the assay. To quantify the absolute abundance of each unique TCRbeta CDR3 rearrangement, sequence reads were collapsed and filtered. For each sample, productive Simpson clonality was calculated as the square root of Simpson's diversity index across productive rearrangements. In TCRdb, the immuneACCESS table is reduced to in-frame sequences with V and J assigned. These tables do not hold every clone; where another copy was compared, an unresolved V gene accounts for under half, and the others remain unexplained. V, J and clone size reflect that table, while D and trimming were determined from the DNA. This sample holds 100,000 to 150,000 clones; around four fifths were observed only once. 5.5% of the sample goes to the ten largest clones.

Of note for this clone: Its antigen specificity is not known. Base qualities are not at hand, and no much larger clone is one base apart.

The chain links TRBV24-1 with TRBJ1-1; no confident D gene assignment can be made. Sequenced input: peripheral blood. This TCR derives from a man in his sixties with acute or convalescent COVID-19. CDR3 loop: CATSEETGNTEAFF. The sequence in DNA is TGTGCCACCAGTGAGGAGACGGGGAACACTGAAGCTTTCTTT.